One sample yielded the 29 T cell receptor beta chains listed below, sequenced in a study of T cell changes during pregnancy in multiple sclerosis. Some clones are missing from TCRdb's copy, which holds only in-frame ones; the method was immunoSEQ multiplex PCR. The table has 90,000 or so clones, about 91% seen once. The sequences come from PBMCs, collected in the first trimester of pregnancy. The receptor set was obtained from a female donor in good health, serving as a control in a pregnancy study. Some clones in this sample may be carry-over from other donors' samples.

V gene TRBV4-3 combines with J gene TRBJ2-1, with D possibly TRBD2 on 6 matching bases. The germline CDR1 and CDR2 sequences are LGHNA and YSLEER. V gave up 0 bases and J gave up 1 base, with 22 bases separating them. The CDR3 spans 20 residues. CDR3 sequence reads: CASSQEPPSTTSSSYNEQFF. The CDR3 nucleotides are TGCGCCAGCAGCCAAGAACCCCCAAGTACGACTAGTAGTTCCTACAATGAGCAGTTCTTC.

CDR3: CASSQALGGGNTIYF. CDR3 in DNA: TGCGCCAGCAGCCAAGCACTAGGGGGAGGAAACACCATATATTTT. The chain recombines TRBV4-1 with TRBJ1-3; a weak D match, TRBD1 (6 bases). The V end lost 1 base, the J end lost 4 bases, and 11 bases lay between the germline ends. Germline CDR1 and CDR2: MGHRA and YSYEKL. The CDR3 is 15 amino acids.

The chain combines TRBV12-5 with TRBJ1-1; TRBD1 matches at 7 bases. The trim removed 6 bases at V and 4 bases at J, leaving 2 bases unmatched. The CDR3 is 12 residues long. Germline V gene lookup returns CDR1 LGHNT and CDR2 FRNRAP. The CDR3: CASGPGGTEAFF. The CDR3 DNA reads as TGTGCTAGTGGCCCAGGGGGCACTGAAGCTTTCTTT.

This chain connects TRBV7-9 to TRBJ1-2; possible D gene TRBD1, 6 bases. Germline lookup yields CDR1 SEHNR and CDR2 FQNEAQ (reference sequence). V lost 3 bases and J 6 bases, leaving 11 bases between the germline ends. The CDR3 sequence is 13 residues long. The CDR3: CASSLPQGDGYTF. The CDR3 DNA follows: TGTGCCAGCAGCTTGCCACAGGGCGATGGCTACACCTTC.

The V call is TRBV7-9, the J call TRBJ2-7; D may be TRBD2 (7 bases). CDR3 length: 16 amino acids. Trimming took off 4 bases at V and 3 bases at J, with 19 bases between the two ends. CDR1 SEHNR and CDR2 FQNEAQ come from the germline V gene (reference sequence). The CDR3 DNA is TGTGCCAGCAGCTCCAAGGGGGGGAGTAACGGCTACGAGCAGTACTTC. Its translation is CASSSKGGSNGYEQYF.

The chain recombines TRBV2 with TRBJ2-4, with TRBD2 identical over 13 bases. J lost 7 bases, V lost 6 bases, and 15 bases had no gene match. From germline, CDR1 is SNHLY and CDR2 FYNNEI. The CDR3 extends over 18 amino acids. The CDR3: CASRPAFLLAGGRNIQYF. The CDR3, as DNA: TGTGCCAGCAGGCCCGCCTTTTTACTAGCGGGGGGGCGTAACATTCAGTACTTC.

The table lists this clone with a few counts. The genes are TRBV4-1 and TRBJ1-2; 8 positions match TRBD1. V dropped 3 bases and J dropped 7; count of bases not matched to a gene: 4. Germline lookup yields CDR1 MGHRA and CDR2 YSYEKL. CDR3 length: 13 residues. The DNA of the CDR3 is TGCGCCAGCAGCCACCCAGGACAGGGTGGCTACACCTTC. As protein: CASSHPGQGGYTF.

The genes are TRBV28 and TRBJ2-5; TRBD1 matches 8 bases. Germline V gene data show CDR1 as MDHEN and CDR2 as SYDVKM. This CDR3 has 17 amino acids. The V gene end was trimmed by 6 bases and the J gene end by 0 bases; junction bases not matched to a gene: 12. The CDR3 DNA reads TGTGCCAGCAGACCCTCCGCAGGGACAGGCGACCAAGAGACCCAGTACTTC. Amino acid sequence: CASRPSAGTGDQETQYF.

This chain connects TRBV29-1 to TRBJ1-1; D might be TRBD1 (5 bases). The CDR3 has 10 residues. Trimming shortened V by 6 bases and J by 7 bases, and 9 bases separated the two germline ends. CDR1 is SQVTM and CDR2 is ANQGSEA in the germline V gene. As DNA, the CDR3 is TGCAGCGTCTTCGGGGGTGAAGCTTTCTTT. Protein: CSVFGGEAFF.

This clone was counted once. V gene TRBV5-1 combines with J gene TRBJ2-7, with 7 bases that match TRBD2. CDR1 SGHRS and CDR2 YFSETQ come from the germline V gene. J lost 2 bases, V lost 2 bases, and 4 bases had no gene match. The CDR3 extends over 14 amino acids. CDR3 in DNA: TGCGCCAGCAGCTTATCAAGCGGGGCCTACGAGCAGTACTTC. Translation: CASSLSSGAYEQYF. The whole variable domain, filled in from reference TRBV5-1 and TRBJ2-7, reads KAGVTQTPRYLIKTRGQQVTLSCSPISGHRSVSWYQQTPGQGLQFLFEYFSETQRNKGNFPGRFSGRQFSNSRSEMNVSTLELGDSALYLCASSLSSGAYEQYFGPGTRLTVT.

CDR3 DNA sequence: TGCGCCAGCAGCCTTAGCGGGGGGTTCACAGATACGCAGTATTTT. Amino acid sequence: CASSLSGGFTDTQYF. The chain carries TRBV5-1 and TRBJ2-3, with 10 bases aligning to TRBD2. V lost 4 bases to trimming and J lost 2 bases; unmatched junction nucleotides: 4. CDR1 and CDR2 (germline): SGHRS, YFSETQ. The CDR3 extends over 15 amino acids.

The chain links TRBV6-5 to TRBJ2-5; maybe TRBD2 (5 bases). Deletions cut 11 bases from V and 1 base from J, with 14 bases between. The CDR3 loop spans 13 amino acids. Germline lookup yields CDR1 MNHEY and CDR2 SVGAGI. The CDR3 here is CACRRGLQETQYF. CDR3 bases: TGTGCCTGTCGGAGAGGGCTCCAAGAGACCCAGTACTTC.

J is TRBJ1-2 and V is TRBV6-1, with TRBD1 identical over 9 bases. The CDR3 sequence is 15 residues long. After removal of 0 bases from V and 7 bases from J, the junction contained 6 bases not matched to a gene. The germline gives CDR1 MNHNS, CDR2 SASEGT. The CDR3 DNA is TGTGCCAGCAGTGAAGCCGGACAGGGGCGACTTGGCTACACCTTC. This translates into CASSEAGQGRLGYTF.

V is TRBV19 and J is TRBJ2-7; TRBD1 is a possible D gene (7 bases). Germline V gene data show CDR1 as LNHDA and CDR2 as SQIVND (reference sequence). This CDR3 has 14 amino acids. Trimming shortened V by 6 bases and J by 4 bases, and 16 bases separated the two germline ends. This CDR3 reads CASRKGAAGYEQYF. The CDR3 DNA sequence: TGTGCCAGTAGAAAGGGGGCGGCGGGGTACGAGCAGTACTTC.

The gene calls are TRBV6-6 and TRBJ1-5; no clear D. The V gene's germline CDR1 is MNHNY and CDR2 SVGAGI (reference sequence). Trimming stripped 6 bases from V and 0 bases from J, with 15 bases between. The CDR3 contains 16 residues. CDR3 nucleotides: TGTGCCAGCAGCCCCGGGGTAGTCCGTAGCAATCAGCCCCAGCATTTT. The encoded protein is CASSPGVVRSNQPQHF.

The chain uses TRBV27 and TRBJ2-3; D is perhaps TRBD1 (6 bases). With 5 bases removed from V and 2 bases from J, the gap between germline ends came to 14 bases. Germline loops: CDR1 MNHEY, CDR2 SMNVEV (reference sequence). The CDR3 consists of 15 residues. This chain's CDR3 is CASSHRVVFTDTQYF. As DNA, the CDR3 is TGTGCCAGCAGTCACAGGGTAGTCTTCACAGATACGCAGTATTTT.

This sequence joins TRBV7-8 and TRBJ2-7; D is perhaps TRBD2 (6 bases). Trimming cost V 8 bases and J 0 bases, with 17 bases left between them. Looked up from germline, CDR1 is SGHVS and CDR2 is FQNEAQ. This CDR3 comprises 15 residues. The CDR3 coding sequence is TGTGCCAGCGGATCCTTAGCGGAGCGCTCCTACGAGCAGTACTTC. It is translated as CASGSLAERSYEQYF.

The CDR3 sequence: CASSAQGQSSGNTIYF. In nucleotides, the CDR3 is TGTGCCAGCTCAGCACAGGGACAGAGCTCTGGAAACACCATATATTTT. V and J are TRBV18 and TRBJ1-3, with TRBD1 identical over 7 bases. The CDR3 sequence is 16 residues long. Germline CDR1 is KGHSH and CDR2 is LQKENI. V lost 5 bases and J lost 0; bases outside the gene matches: 7.

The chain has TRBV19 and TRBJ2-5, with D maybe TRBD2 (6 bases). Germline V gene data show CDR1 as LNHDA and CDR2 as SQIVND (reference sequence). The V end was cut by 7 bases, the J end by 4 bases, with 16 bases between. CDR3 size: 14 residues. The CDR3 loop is CASKEGMMVETQYF. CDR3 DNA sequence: TGTGCCAGTAAGGAGGGGATGATGGTAGAGACCCAGTACTTC.

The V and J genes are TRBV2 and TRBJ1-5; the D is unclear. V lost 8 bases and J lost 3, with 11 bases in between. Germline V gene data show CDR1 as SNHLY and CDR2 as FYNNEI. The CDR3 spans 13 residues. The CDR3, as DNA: TGTGCCAGCGCGGCAGCTAACAATCAGCCCCAGCATTTT. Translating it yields CASAAANNQPQHF.

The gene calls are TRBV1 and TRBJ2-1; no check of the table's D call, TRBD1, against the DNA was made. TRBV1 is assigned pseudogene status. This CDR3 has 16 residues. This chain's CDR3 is CTSSRPIAMGRNEQFF. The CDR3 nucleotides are TGCACCAGCAGCCGACCGATAGCCATGGGGCGCAATGAGCAGTTCTTC.

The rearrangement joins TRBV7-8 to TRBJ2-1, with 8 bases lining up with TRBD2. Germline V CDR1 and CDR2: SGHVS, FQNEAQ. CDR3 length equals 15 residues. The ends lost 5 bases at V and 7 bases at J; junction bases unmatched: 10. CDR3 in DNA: TGTGCCAGCAGCCCGACGCCGGGACTAGGAAATGAGCAGTTCTTC. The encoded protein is CASSPTPGLGNEQFF.

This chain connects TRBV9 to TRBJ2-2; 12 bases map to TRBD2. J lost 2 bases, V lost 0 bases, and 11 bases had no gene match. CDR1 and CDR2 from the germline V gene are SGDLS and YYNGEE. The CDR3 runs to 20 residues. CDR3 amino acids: CASSVGLLAGGFVNTGELFF. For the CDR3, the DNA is TGTGCCAGCAGCGTAGGATTACTAGCGGGAGGTTTTGTTAACACCGGGGAGCTGTTTTTT.

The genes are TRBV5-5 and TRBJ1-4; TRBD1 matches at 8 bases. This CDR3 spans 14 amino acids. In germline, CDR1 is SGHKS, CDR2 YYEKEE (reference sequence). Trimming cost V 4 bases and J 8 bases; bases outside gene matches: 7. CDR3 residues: CASSADRGLEKLFF. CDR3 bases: TGTGCCAGCAGCGCTGACAGGGGTTTGGAAAAACTGTTTTTT.

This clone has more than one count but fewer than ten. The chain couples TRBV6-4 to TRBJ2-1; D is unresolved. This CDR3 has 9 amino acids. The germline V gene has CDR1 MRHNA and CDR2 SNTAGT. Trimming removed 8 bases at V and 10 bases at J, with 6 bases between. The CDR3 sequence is CASYREQFF. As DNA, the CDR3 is TGTGCCAGCTATCGGGAGCAGTTCTTC.

The CDR3 loop is CASSYFSTSFGNEQYF. DNA for the CDR3: TGTGCCAGCAGCTATTTTAGCACCTCTTTCGGAAACGAGCAGTACTTC. The chain is built from TRBV5-6 and TRBJ2-7; D unresolved. The germline gives CDR1 SGHDT, CDR2 YYEEEE. Between the trimmed V and J ends, which lost 3 bases and 5 bases, there was a span of 21 bases. This CDR3 has 16 residues.

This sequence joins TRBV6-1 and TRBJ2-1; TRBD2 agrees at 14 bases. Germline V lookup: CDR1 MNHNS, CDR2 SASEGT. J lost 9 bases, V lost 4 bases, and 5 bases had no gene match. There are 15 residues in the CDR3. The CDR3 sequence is CASSGLAGGPSEQFF. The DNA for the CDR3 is TGTGCCAGCAGTGGACTAGCGGGAGGGCCTAGTGAGCAGTTCTTC.

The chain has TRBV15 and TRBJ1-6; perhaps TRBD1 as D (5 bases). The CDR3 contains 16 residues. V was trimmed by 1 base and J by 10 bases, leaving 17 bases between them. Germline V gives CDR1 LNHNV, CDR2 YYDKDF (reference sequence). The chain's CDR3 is CATSRGGGTIGSPLHF. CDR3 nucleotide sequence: TGTGCCACCAGCAGAGGGGGGGGGACCATCGGGTCACCCCTCCACTTT.

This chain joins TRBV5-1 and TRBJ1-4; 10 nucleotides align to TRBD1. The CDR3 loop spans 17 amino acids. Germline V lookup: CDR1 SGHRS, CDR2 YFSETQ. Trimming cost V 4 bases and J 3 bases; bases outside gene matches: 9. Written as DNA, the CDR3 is TGCGCCAGCAGCGGCCCCCGGACAGGGGGATCTAATGAAAAACTGTTTTTT. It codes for CASSGPRTGGSNEKLFF.